This T cell receptor (beta chain) was identified during a study of identical twins. This clonotype was recorded many times. TCRdb re-analysed the 5' RACE reads in MiXCR, keeping a single row per CDR3 protein. The sample has some 660,000 distinct CDR3 sequences; about 9.4% are singletons. This CDR3 has 17 amino acids. Germline V gene data show CDR1 as DFQATT and CDR2 as SNEGSKA (reference sequence). Trimming cost V 6 bases and J 1 base; bases outside gene matches: 10. The same data also went into a second study, on yellow fever vaccine responses in identical twins. This second study says: After vaccination, twins' T cell response reportedly seemed partly convergent, partly personalized.

This sequence joins TRBV20-1 and TRBJ2-2; 11 positions match TRBD2. This clonotype was obtained from a woman aged 18 to 35 in good health. The sequenced sample consisted of PBMCs. The CDR3 loop is CSAGTLAGVWNTGELFF. In nucleotides, the CDR3 is TGCAGTGCCGGAACACTAGCGGGAGTCTGGAACACCGGGGAGCTGTTTTTT.